This T cell receptor (beta chain) was recorded in a study of blood T cell repertoires in COVID-19. This clone was recorded only once. Germline loops: CDR1 MRHNA, CDR2 SNTAGT. This CDR3 is built from 15 residues. Trimming pared 4 bases from V and 2 bases from J, leaving 15 bases between. The protocol was immunoSEQ multiplex PCR, while the TCRdb copy is restricted to in-frame clones and leaves out a portion. Seen here are under 300,000 clones, approximately 90% observed once, and the top ten hold around 0.98%. V is TRBV6-4 and J is TRBJ2-7; possibly TRBD2 for D (6 bases). The sample consisted of peripheral blood. The clonotype was recovered from a woman between 40 and 55 years old who had recovered from COVID-19. The CDR3 region is CASSAAGGAAYEQYF. Written as DNA, the CDR3 is TGTGCCAGCAGTGCCGCCGGCGGGGCAGCCTACGAGCAGTACTTC.